These 20 T cell receptor beta chains came from one sample sequenced in a study of T cells in Graves' hyperthyroidism and ophthalmopathy. TCR beta CDR3 sequences were amplified from RNA transcripts. Primed by the HTBI set, a first-round RT-PCR was run on the TCR CDR3. TCRdb called the multiplex PCR reads again in MiXCR, with one record for every CDR3 protein. The top ten clones hold around 31% of a sample with hundreds of thousands of distinct CDR3 sequences, over 35% of them seen once. Sample: blood. These receptor sequences come from a woman between 40 and 50 years old with Graves' hyperthyroidism.

The genes are TRBV28 and TRBJ1-1; 9 nucleotides align to TRBD1. This CDR3 has 15 residues. Germline-derived CDR1 and CDR2 are MDHEN and SYDVKM. V dropped 5 bases and J dropped 5; count of bases not matched to a gene: 9. The CDR3 sequence: CASSRRDRVTTEAFF. CDR3 DNA sequence: TGTGCCAGCAGTCGCCGGGACAGGGTGACAACTGAAGCTTTCTTT.

This clonotype was detected many times. The rearrangement joins TRBV9 to TRBJ1-2; D is ambiguous. Germline V CDR1 and CDR2: SGDLS, YYNGEE. V was cut by 2 bases and J by 6 bases, with 11 bases left in between. The CDR3 has 13 amino acids. The CDR3 DNA reads as TGTGCCAGCAGCGTTAACCACGGGGATGGCTACACCTTC. As protein: CASSVNHGDGYTF.

This clonotype showed up many times. The genes are TRBV28 and TRBJ2-7, with 10 bases fitting TRBD2. Unmatched junction bases numbered 6, after V lost 5 bases and J lost 2 bases. The CDR3 is 15 residues long. Germline CDR1 MDHEN, CDR2 SYDVKM. The CDR3 DNA follows: TGTGCCAGCAGTGACTTAGCGGGAGGCCCCTACGAGCAGTACTTC. Translation gives CASSDLAGGPYEQYF.

The J gene is TRBJ2-7, the V gene TRBV7-9, with 9 bases matching TRBD1. After removal of 8 bases from V and 5 bases from J, the junction contained 13 bases not matched to a gene. The CDR3 has 15 residues. CDR1 and CDR2 (germline): SEHNR, FQNEAQ (reference sequence). The CDR3 DNA reads as TGTGCCAGCTCACCCGCGGGACAGGGTACGGACGAGCAGTACTTC. It specifies CASSPAGQGTDEQYF. The full variable domain, its missing parts supplied by reference TRBV7-9 and TRBJ2-7, is DTGVSQNPRHKITKRGQNVTFRCDPISEHNRLYWYRQTLGQGPEFLTYFQNEAQLEKSRLLSDRFSAERPKGSFSTLEIQRTEQGDSAMYLCASSPAGQGTDEQYFGPGTRLTVT.

The chain combines TRBV10-3 with TRBJ2-7; 7 bases line up with TRBD1. This CDR3 has 12 residues. Germline CDR1 is ENHRY and CDR2 is SYGVKD. Trimming at V came to 10 bases and at J to 3 bases, leaving 6 bases not matched to a gene. CDR3 DNA: TGTGCCACCGGGACAGCATACTACGAGCAGTACTTC. The encoded protein is CATGTAYYEQYF.

This sequence joins TRBV5-4 and TRBJ2-2; 8 positions agree with TRBD1. Germline assignment: CDR1 SGHNT and CDR2 YYREEE (reference sequence). The CDR3 has 14 residues. The V and J ends lost 7 bases and 3 bases, in that order; junction bases with no gene match: 5. The CDR3 DNA reads TGTGCCAGCGGCGACAGGGGATACACCGGGGAGCTGTTTTTT. Its protein product is CASGDRGYTGELFF.

This clonotype turned up a few times. The chain has TRBV4-3 and TRBJ1-1; D not resolved. The CDR3 spans 16 residues. CDR1 and CDR2 from the germline V gene are LGHNA and YSLEER. The V gene lost 0 bases and the J gene lost 0 bases, with 11 bases spanning the gap. As DNA, the CDR3 is TGCGCCAGCAGCCAAGAAATCGGGCACATGAACACTGAAGCTTTCTTT. It translates to CASSQEIGHMNTEAFF.

This clonotype has just one count. This sequence joins TRBV12-3 or TRBV12-4 and TRBJ2-7, with D possibly being TRBD1 (7 bases). V lost 4 bases to trimming and J lost 1 base, with 14 bases between them. The CDR3 sequence is 15 residues long. CDR3 sequence: CASSSRAGGSYEQYF. Written as DNA, the CDR3 is TGTGCCAGCAGTTCCAGGGCAGGGGGGTCCTACGAGCAGTACTTC.

There are many counts of this clonotype. This rearrangement joins TRBV7-2 to TRBJ2-7; D is perhaps TRBD1 or TRBD2 (5 bases each). Germline CDR1 and CDR2: SGHTA and FQGNSA. With 3 bases removed from V and 7 bases from J, the gap between germline ends came to 10 bases. The CDR3 is 12 amino acids. The CDR3 protein is CASSFDRGEQYF. In DNA, the CDR3 is TGTGCCAGCAGCTTTGACAGAGGGGAGCAGTACTTC.

This clonotype has just a few counts. The V and J genes are TRBV20-1 and TRBJ2-7, with D maybe TRBD2 (5 bases). Trimming took off 5 bases at V and 7 bases at J, with 18 bases between the two ends. This CDR3 has 13 residues. CDR1 DFQATT and CDR2 SNEGSKA come from the germline V gene (reference sequence). The CDR3 sequence is CSALGPTTGEQYF. The CDR3 DNA sequence: TGCAGTGCTTTAGGACCTACTACGGGAGAGCAGTACTTC.

This clonotype was seen just once. The J gene is TRBJ1-2, the V gene TRBV10-1; TRBD1 agrees at 11 bases. The CDR3 has 13 residues. Germline assignment: CDR1 WNHNN and CDR2 SYGVQD (reference sequence). The ends lost 6 bases at V and 8 bases at J; junction bases unmatched: 5. Here the CDR3 DNA reads TGCGCCAGCAGCACGGGACAGGGGGAAGGCTACACCTTC. It is translated as CASSTGQGEGYTF.

There are many counts of this clonotype. The chain combines TRBV28 with TRBJ1-1, with TRBD1 as a possible D gene (5 bases). This CDR3 is built from 10 residues. Trimming took 6 bases from V and 7 from J, leaving 6 bases between them. Germline V gene lookup returns CDR1 MDHEN and CDR2 SYDVKM. CDR3 sequence (DNA): TGTGCCAGCAGAGGGGTTGAAGCTTTCTTT. It is translated as CASRGVEAFF.

In its sample, this clonotype was seen many times. The chain joins TRBV2 to TRBJ2-7, with 9 bases identical to TRBD2. In germline, CDR1 is SNHLY, CDR2 FYNNEI. There are 16 residues in the CDR3. V shed 2 bases and J 3 bases; nucleotides not matched to a gene: 8. The CDR3 DNA follows: TGTGCCAGCAGTGAAATGGCTAGCGGGACTGACTACGAGCAGTACTTC. Its translation: CASSEMASGTDYEQYF.

The chain carries TRBV19 and TRBJ2-6, with D perhaps TRBD1 (6 bases). This CDR3 spans 15 amino acids. V lost 2 bases to trimming and J lost 4 bases, with 9 bases between them. CDR1 and CDR2 (germline): LNHDA, SQIVND (reference sequence). This chain's CDR3 is CASSIHGTGANVLTF. DNA for the CDR3: TGTGCCAGTAGTATACACGGGACAGGGGCCAACGTCCTGACTTTC.

This clonotype was counted only a few times. The genes are TRBV15 and TRBJ2-5, with D possibly being TRBD2 (6 bases). The CDR3 runs to 14 residues. V gave up 1 base and J gave up 5 bases, with 11 bases separating them. Germline assignment: CDR1 LNHNV and CDR2 YYDKDF (reference sequence). The CDR3 nucleotides are TGTGCCACCAGCAGAGGTTTTAGCGGCGAGACCCAGTACTTC. Its protein product is CATSRGFSGETQYF.

This clonotype was counted between two and nine times. At one boundary the junction diverges from the germline segment, which might be a read error. V and J are TRBV19 and TRBJ1-2; tentatively, D is TRBD1 (5 bases). The germline CDR1 and CDR2 sequences are LNHDA and SQIVND (reference sequence). The CDR3 is 13 residues long. Here the CDR3 reads CASSPGTGSGYIF. CDR3 nucleotide sequence: TGTGCCAGTAGTCCCGGGACCGGATCTGGCTACATCTTC.

The rearrangement links TRBV5-5 to TRBJ1-1; the D gene is possibly TRBD1 (5 bases). This CDR3 contains 15 residues. The germline V and J ends were trimmed by 4 bases and 4 bases, with 17 bases remaining between them. Germline CDR1 SGHKS, CDR2 YYEKEE (reference sequence). The CDR3, as DNA: TGTGCCAGCAGCACTTACACAGGCAGCGGCACTGAAGCTTTCTTT. This translates into CASSTYTGSGTEAFF.

This clonotype showed up just a few times. A much larger clone sits a single nucleotide away, making a read error possible. V usage is TRBV24-1 and J usage is TRBJ1-1; no firm D call. Germline V gives CDR1 KGHDR, CDR2 SFDVKD. The CDR3 loop spans 13 amino acids. V lost 7 bases to trimming and J lost 8 bases, with 16 bases between them. CDR3 bases: TGTGCCACCAGCAGTGGACGGAACCTAGAAGCTTTCTTT. Translation gives CATSSGRNLEAFF.

The rearrangement uses TRBV11-2 and TRBJ2-5; D is perhaps TRBD1 (7 bases). There are 15 residues in the CDR3. Germline loops: CDR1 SGHAT, CDR2 FQNNGV. V gave up 8 bases and J gave up 2 bases, with 18 bases separating them. The DNA for the CDR3 is TGTGCCAGCGTCATATTCAGGGGGGAGCAAGAGACCCAGTACTTC. It is translated as CASVIFRGEQETQYF.

This chain connects TRBV7-3 to TRBJ2-7; D is perhaps TRBD1 or TRBD2 (5 bases each). V was trimmed by 3 bases and J by 0 bases, leaving 12 bases between them. The CDR3 sequence is 15 residues long. The V gene's germline CDR1 is SGHTA and CDR2 FQGTGA. CDR3 protein: CASSLGEMGSYEQYF. The CDR3 DNA reads TGTGCCAGCAGCTTGGGGGAGATGGGCTCCTACGAGCAGTACTTC. The variable domain in full, completed from reference TRBV7-3 and TRBJ2-7, reads GAGVSQTPSNKVTEKGKYVELRCDPISGHTALYWYRQSLGQGPEFLIYFQGTGAADDSGLPNDRFFAVRPEGSVSTLKIQRTERGDSAVYLCASSLGEMGSYEQYFGPGTRLTVT.